The rows below give T cell receptor beta chains drawn from one sample of a study of identical twins. In TCRdb, the 5' RACE reads were re-called with MiXCR into one record per CDR3 protein. The sample lists 700,000 or so distinct CDR3 sequences; 8.6% were seen once. A further study also used this sample, focusing on yellow fever vaccine responses in identical twins.

Sequences were obtained from PBMCs. These receptor sequences come from a woman younger than 30 in good health. Each CDR3 is given without its conserved first and last residue. Each record gives: CDR3 protein, J gene, V gene, D gene. A D gene is named only where the DNA matches it firmly.

ASSQGRDRGNYEQY	TRBJ2-7	TRBV4-2	TRBD1
SARGQYSVTGELF	TRBJ2-2	TRBV20-1	-
ASRSYRGVRETQY	TRBJ2-5	TRBV7-2	-
ASSLFGSGSTDTQY	TRBJ2-3	TRBV12-3/TRBV12-4	TRBD2
ASSLTLSRGETQY	TRBJ2-5	TRBV12-3/TRBV12-4	-
ATRRGLAGHGANVLT	TRBJ2-6	TRBV15	TRBD2
ASSFPPGNEQF	TRBJ2-1	TRBV27	-
ASSPYRNPVLDEQF	TRBJ2-1	TRBV5-1	-
ATSDPTSGGINEQF	TRBJ2-1	TRBV24-1	TRBD2
ASSPTSGGSLEQY	TRBJ2-7	TRBV3-1	TRBD2
ASSGGMSSYNEQF	TRBJ2-1	TRBV3-1	-
ATSKAGIIGDTQY	TRBJ2-3	TRBV24-1	-
ASSQTWAGPETQY	TRBJ2-5	TRBV3-1	-
SARDRAGATEQETQY	TRBJ2-5	TRBV20-1	TRBD2
ASSINAGSGNTIY	TRBJ1-3	TRBV12-3/TRBV12-4	-
ASSGVGGTGETQY	TRBJ2-5	TRBV5-1	-
ATSDSELAGVHEQY	TRBJ2-7	TRBV24-1	TRBD2
ASSLAAGELF	TRBJ2-2	TRBV11-2	-
ASSFPERSGANVLT	TRBJ2-6	TRBV28	-
ASSLGLPSSYNEQF	TRBJ2-1	TRBV11-3	-
ASSSQGRLSSYEQY	TRBJ2-7	TRBV28	-
ASSFGIGDSYEQY	TRBJ2-7	TRBV5-1	-
ASSLGIPREQY	TRBJ2-7	TRBV6-2/TRBV6-3	-
ASSEGFEQY	TRBJ2-7	TRBV5-1	-
ASSYRQQGSYEQY	TRBJ2-7	TRBV3-1	-
ASTGRNEQF	TRBJ2-1	TRBV2	-
ASSPVYPNEKLF	TRBJ1-4	TRBV7-9	-
SVETGVATEAF	TRBJ1-1	TRBV29-1	TRBD1
ASSQGGGRAYNEQF	TRBJ2-1	TRBV4-2	-
ASSPARGGGDYEQY	TRBJ2-7	TRBV6-2/TRBV6-3	-
SGRPGTGEETQY	TRBJ2-5	TRBV29-1	TRBD1
SARDRQGNSNQPQH	TRBJ1-5	TRBV20-1	-
ASSLGTSEYNEQF	TRBJ2-1	TRBV7-9	TRBD2
ASSLRSPRNTEAF	TRBJ1-1	TRBV11-2	-
GEGGLDEQY	TRBJ2-7	TRBV4-3	TRBD2
ASSQALVYSYNEQF	TRBJ2-1	TRBV14	-
ASSLDRSMTDTQY	TRBJ2-3	TRBV6-5	-
ATSDPTGASTDTQY	TRBJ2-3	TRBV24-1	TRBD1
ASSLVPGGGIDGYT	TRBJ1-2	TRBV5-1	TRBD1
ASRPSTGVYMNTEAF	TRBJ1-1	TRBV3-1	TRBD1
SARATGGVNTEAF	TRBJ1-1	TRBV20-1	-
ASRLDRGAYEQY	TRBJ2-7	TRBV5-5	TRBD1
SVLTGGAYEQY	TRBJ2-7	TRBV29-1	TRBD1
ATSPPGGPTDTQY	TRBJ2-3	TRBV15	-
SVGYRDEQY	TRBJ2-7	TRBV29-1	-